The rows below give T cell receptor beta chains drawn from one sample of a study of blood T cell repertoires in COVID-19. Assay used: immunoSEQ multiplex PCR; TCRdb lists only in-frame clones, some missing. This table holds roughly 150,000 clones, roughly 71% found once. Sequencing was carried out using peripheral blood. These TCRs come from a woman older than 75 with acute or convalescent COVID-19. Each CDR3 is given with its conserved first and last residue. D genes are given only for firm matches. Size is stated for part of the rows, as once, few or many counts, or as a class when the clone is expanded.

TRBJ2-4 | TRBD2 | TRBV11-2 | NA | TGTGCCAGCAGCCATCTGGAGCGGGGGGGCCCTTGGGCCAAAAACATTCAGTACTTC | CASSHLERGGPWAKNIQYF
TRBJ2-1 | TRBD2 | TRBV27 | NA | TGTGCCAGCGGGGGCCTAGCGGGGATCAATGAGCAGTTCTTC | CASGGLAGINEQFF
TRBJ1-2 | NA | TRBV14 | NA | TGTGCCAGCAGCCAAGAAAACAGGGACTATGGCTACACCTTC | CASSQENRDYGYTF
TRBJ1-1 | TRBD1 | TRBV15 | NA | TGTGCCACCAGCAGAAAGACAGGGTCAGGCTCTGAAGCTTTCTTT | CATSRKTGSGSEAFF
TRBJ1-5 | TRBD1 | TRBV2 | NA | TGTGCCAGCAGTCCGGAAGGGACAGGGAATCAGCCCCAGCATTTT | CASSPEGTGNQPQHF
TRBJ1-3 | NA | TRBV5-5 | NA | TGTGCCAGCAGCTTGTCGGAACAGGGTAGCTCTGGAAACACCATATATTTT | CASSLSEQGSSGNTIYF
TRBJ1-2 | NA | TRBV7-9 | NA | TGTGCCAGCAGCCCGCACAGGGATGGCTACACCTTC | CASSPHRDGYTF
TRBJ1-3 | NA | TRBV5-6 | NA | TGTGCCAGCAGCCGGGACATCCGTGAAAACACCATATATTTT | CASSRDIRENTIYF
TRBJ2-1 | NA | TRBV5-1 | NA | TGCGCCAGCAGCTTGGCCGGGGGGCTCCTCTCCTACAATGAGCAGTTCTTC | CASSLAGGLLSYNEQFF
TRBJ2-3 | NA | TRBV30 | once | TGTGCCTGGAGTATGGGGTACAGGGTCCGCCCAGATACGCAGTATTTT | CAWSMGYRVRPDTQYF
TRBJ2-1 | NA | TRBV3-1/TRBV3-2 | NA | TGTGCCAGCAGCACAACCCGGACGAGCGGATCCTACAATGAGCAGTTCTTC | CASSTTRTSGSYNEQFF
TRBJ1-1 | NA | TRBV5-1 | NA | TGCGCCAGCAGCTCGCGGGGCTCTCGGGACACTGAAGCTTTCTTT | CASSSRGSRDTEAFF
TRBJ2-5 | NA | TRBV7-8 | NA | TGTGCCAGCAGCTTCGAGCGGGAAGAGACCCAGTACTTC | CASSFEREETQYF
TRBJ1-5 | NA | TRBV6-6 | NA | TGTGCCAGCAGTTACTCCATAGTGGGCAATCAGCCCCAGCATTTT | CASSYSIVGNQPQHF
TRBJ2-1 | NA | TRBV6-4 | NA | TGTGCCAGCAGTCCTAACGGGGGGCCGGAAAATGAGCAGTTCTTC | CASSPNGGPENEQFF
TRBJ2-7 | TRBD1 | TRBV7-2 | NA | TGTGCCAGCAGCTTCCCGGGACAGAACTACGAGCAGTACTTC | CASSFPGQNYEQYF
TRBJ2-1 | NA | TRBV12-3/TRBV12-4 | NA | TGTGCCAGCAGTTTAGCTGACATAAATGAGCAGTTCTTC | CASSLADINEQFF
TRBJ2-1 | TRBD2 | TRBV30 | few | TGTGCCTGGAGTGCCCCGGAGCGGGGCAATGAGCAGTTCTTC | CAWSAPERGNEQFF
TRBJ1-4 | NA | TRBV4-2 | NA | TGTGCCAGCAGCCAAGTACAGGGTGCTGAAAAACTGTTTTTT | CASSQVQGAEKLFF
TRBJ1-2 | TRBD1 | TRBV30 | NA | TGTGCCTGGGAATCCGGGACAGGTTTCTATGGCTACACCTTC | CAWESGTGFYGYTF
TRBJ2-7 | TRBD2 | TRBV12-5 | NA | TGTGCTAGTGGCCCCGGTTTAGCGGGAGTATACGAGCAGTACTTC | CASGPGLAGVYEQYF
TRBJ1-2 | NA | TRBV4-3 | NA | TGCGCCAGCAGCCAAGGGGGCATCACTAACTATGGCTACACCTTC | CASSQGGITNYGYTF
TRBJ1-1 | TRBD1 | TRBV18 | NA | TGTGCCAGCTCACGAGGGGGCGAGGACACTGAAGCTTTCTTT | CASSRGGEDTEAFF
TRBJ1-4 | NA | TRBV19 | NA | TGTGCCAGTAGTATCGGGCAGACAAGGGGTGAAAAACTGTTTTTT | CASSIGQTRGEKLFF
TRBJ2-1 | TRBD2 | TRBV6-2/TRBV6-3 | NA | TGTGCCAGCAGTTACTTGGGACTAGCGGGGGGGTACAATGAGCAGTTCTTC | CASSYLGLAGGYNEQFF
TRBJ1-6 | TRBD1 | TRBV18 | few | TGTGCCAGCTCACCCGAAAGGGACAGGGGTGTCAGTTCACCCCTCCACTTT | CASSPERDRGVSSPLHF
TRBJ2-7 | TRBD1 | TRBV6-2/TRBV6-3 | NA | TGTGCCAGCAGTTACACGGGACAGGGATACGAGCAGTACTTC | CASSYTGQGYEQYF
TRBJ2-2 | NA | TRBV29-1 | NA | TGCAGCGTTCGGGGAGACACCGGGGAGCTGTTTTTT | CSVRGDTGELFF
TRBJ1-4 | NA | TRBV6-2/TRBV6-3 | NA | TGTGCCAGCAGTTGGCAGGCGAATGAAAAACTGTTTTTT | CASSWQANEKLFF
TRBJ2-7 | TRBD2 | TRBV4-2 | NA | TGTGCCAGCAGCCAGCCGGCCGGGACTAGCTCCTACGAGCAGTACTTC | CASSQPAGTSSYEQYF
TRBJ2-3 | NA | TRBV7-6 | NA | TGTGCCAGCAGCCCCCGGAGGGGGCCCCTCACAGATACGCAGTATTTT | CASSPRRGPLTDTQYF
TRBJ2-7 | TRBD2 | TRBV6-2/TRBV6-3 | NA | TGTGCCAGCAGTTACTTTGCGGGAGCCTACGAGCAGTACTTC | CASSYFAGAYEQYF
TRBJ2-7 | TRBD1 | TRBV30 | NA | TGTGCCTGGGAAACCGGGACAGGTGCCTACGAGCAGTACTTC | CAWETGTGAYEQYF
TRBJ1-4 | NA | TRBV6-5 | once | TGTGCCAGCAGTTACGGGGAGTCCGAGGAACTGTTTTTT | CASSYGESEELFF
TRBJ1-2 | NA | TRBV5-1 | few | TGCGCCAGCAGCTCGGGCTTAGGACAGAACGGTGGCTACACCTTC | CASSSGLGQNGGYTF
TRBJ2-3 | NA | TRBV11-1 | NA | TGTGCCAGCAGCCCCCGGTTCACAGATACGCAGTATTTT | CASSPRFTDTQYF
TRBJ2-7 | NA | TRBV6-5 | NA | TGTGCCAGCAGGGTGACTCCGTACTCCTACGAGCAGTACTTC | CASRVTPYSYEQYF
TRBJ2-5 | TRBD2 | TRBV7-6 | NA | TGTGCCAGCAGCTCGGTAGCGGGAGGTCGGGGAGAGACCCAGTACTTC | CASSSVAGGRGETQYF
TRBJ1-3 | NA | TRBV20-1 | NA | TGCAGTGCTGGTGACATTCACTCTGGAAACACCATATATTTT | CSAGDIHSGNTIYF
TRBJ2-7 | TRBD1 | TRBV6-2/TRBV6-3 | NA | TGTGCCAGCAGTCGGGACAGGTACGAGCAGTACTTC | CASSRDRYEQYF
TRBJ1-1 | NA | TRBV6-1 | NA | TGTGCCAGCAGTGAAAATCTGGGGGCGGCTTTCTTT | CASSENLGAAFF
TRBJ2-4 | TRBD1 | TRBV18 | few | TGTGCCAGCTCAGACAGGGGAAAAAACATTCAGTACTTC | CASSDRGKNIQYF
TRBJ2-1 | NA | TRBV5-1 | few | TGCGCCAGCAGCCCGGAGTGGGGGGGCGATGAGCAGTTCTTC | CASSPEWGGDEQFF
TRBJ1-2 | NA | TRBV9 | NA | TGTGCCAGCAGCGTAGGGGCGGACTCGGGCTACACCTTC | CASSVGADSGYTF
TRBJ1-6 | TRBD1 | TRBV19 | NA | TGTGCCAGTAGTATAGATCACTCCGGGACAGGGAATTCACCCCTCCACTTT | CASSIDHSGTGNSPLHF
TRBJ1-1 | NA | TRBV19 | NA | TGTGCCAGTAGTGTACAGAGTTCGGCTACCATGAACACTGAAGCTTTCTTT | CASSVQSSATMNTEAFF
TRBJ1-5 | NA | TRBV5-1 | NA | TGCGCCAGCAGCGTGCTGGGCGGGCCGGAGATGCCCCAGCATTTT | CASSVLGGPEMPQHF
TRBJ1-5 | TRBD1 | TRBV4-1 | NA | TGCGCCAGCAGTGGGACAGGGGTGGACAGCAATCAGCCCCAGCATTTT | CASSGTGVDSNQPQHF
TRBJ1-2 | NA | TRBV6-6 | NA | TGTGCCAGCAGTTACGCGGCAGGGCAAGAAGGCTACACCTTC | CASSYAAGQEGYTF
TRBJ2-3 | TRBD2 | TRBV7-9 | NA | TGTGCCAGCAGCCCCCGACTAGCGGGAGTTTTTGATACGCAGTATTTT | CASSPRLAGVFDTQYF